A selection of T cell receptor beta chains follows, all from one sample in a study of T cells in localized non-small cell lung cancer. Clones were read by immunoSEQ multiplex PCR, and TCRdb kept only the in-frame ones, dropping some. The sample includes some 52,000 clones, just over 85% of them seen just once. Specimen: peripheral blood, collected before any cancer treatment. These receptor sequences come from a male donor aged 60 or older with stage III squamous cell lung carcinoma. CDR3s include the opening cysteine and the closing phenylalanine or tryptophan. D genes are given only for firm matches. Size values are once, few and many counts, or a class for expanded clones, and some rows have none.

v_gene,abundance,j_gene,d_gene,CDR3nt,CDR3aa
TRBV6-6,NA,TRBJ2-3,NA,TGTGCCAGCAGTTTGAGTGCAGATATGCAGTATTTT,CASSLSADMQYF
TRBV7-2,NA,TRBJ2-7,NA,TGTGCCAGCAGCTTTTTATGGCGGGCCAGCTCCTACGAGCAGTACTTC,CASSFLWRASSYEQYF
TRBV10-3,once,TRBJ1-1,NA,TGTGCCATCAGTGAGTCCCCTCCCGGGACGTTGAACACTGAAGCTTTCTTT,CAISESPPGTLNTEAFF
TRBV4-2,once,TRBJ2-2,NA,TGTGCCAGCAGCCAGTCGGCAGGGGAGATGGTCGGGGAGCTGTTTTTT,CASSQSAGEMVGELFF
TRBV30,once,TRBJ1-2,NA,TGTGCCTGGAGAAACTCCGCAGGAGGCTACACCTTC,CAWRNSAGGYTF
TRBV19,NA,TRBJ2-2,NA,TGTGCCAGTACCCCGAGCTGGGCTAGATCTACCGGGGAGCTGTTTTTT,CASTPSWARSTGELFF
TRBV19,NA,TRBJ1-1,NA,TGTGCCAGTAGTACCCCGACGGAGTACACTGAAGCTTTCTTT,CASSTPTEYTEAFF
TRBV7-3,NA,TRBJ2-7,NA,TGTGCCAGCAGCTTAACTGGCGGGTACGAGCAGTACTTC,CASSLTGGYEQYF
TRBV7-9,NA,TRBJ1-2,NA,TGTGCCAGCAGCCCCAAGGCAGCTGGCTACACCTTC,CASSPKAAGYTF
TRBV5-4,NA,TRBJ2-1,TRBD2,TGTGCCAGCAGACTGACCAGCGGGGGTGGAAATGAGCAGTTCTTC,CASRLTSGGGNEQFF
TRBV2,NA,TRBJ1-1,TRBD1,TGTGCCAGCCAGACGGACAGGGGGTATACTGAAGCTTTCTTT,CASQTDRGYTEAFF
TRBV18,NA,TRBJ1-5,NA,TGTGCCAGCTCACGGGGTGCGAATCAGCCCCAGCATTTT,CASSRGANQPQHF
TRBV6-6,NA,TRBJ2-5,NA,TGTGCCAGCAAAGATAAAGCGGAGACCCAGTACTTC,CASKDKAETQYF
TRBV10-3,NA,TRBJ2-1,TRBD2,TGTGCCACCGGGGGGGGAGGGTACAATGAGCAGTTCTTC,CATGGGGYNEQFF
TRBV10-3,NA,TRBJ2-2,NA,TGTGCCATCAGCCCCTCCAGGGAGCTGTTTTTT,CAISPSRELFF
TRBV7-2,NA,TRBJ2-4,TRBD2,TGTGCCAGCAGCTTAGCCCTTGGACTAGCGGGGAGTTCACTCAAAAACATTCAGTACTTC,CASSLALGLAGSSLKNIQYF
TRBV18,once,TRBJ2-3,TRBD2,TGTGCCAGCTCACCACTAACTAGCGGGGGCACAGATACGCAGTATTTT,CASSPLTSGGTDTQYF
TRBV18,NA,TRBJ2-7,NA,TGTGCCAGCTCACAGTTTCCGACAGTCACCTACGAGCAGTACTTC,CASSQFPTVTYEQYF
TRBV5-1,NA,TRBJ1-5,TRBD1,TGCGCCAGCAGCTGGGGACAGGGGGACAATCAGCCCCAGCATTTT,CASSWGQGDNQPQHF
TRBV6-5,NA,TRBJ2-3,TRBD2,TGTGCCAGCAGTTACTCGAGACTAGCGGGAGGAGATACGCAGTATTTT,CASSYSRLAGGDTQYF
TRBV19,NA,TRBJ2-7,NA,TGTGCCAGTAGTCTACAGGGAGAGGAGCACGAGCAGTACTTC,CASSLQGEEHEQYF
TRBV9,once,TRBJ2-3,TRBD2,TGTGCCAGCAGCGTAGGTCTTAGCGGGGGGGTGGCAGATACGCAGTATTTT,CASSVGLSGGVADTQYF
TRBV9,NA,TRBJ2-7,NA,TGTGCCAGCAGCGTAGGAGTGGGACCCTACGAGCAGTACTTC,CASSVGVGPYEQYF
TRBV6-4,NA,TRBJ1-6,NA,TGTGCCAGCAGTGCGACAGGCCTTAATTCACCCCTCCACTTT,CASSATGLNSPLHF
TRBV6-1,NA,TRBJ2-5,NA,TGTGCCAGCAGTGAAGCGAGTAGCGGACATGGGGCCCAGTACTTC,CASSEASSGHGAQYF